What follows describes a single T cell receptor beta chain. This clone's antigen is unknown. No base qualities exist here, and no much larger clone lies one base off it. The entry originates in a study of blood T cell repertoires in COVID-19 (dated by TCRdb to the early 2020s). Background on the whole study: Samples from collaborators originated in the United States, Italy and Spain and spanned both the acute and convalescent phases of COVID-19. Nearly every sample came with metadata listing a de-identified subject ID, COVID-19 status, age in years and sex. Where available, HLA class I and class II types were obtained from metadata supplied by the sample provider rather than from assay-based typing. Subjects who had been exposed to COVID-19, were actively infected with it, or had recovered from it provided the deeply sampled blood TCRbeta repertoires that made up the dataset. The material from the prospective study consisted of cDNA or gDNA derived from T cells, B-cell-depleted T cells, or PBMCs. The repertoires were released in a freely available public database meant as a resource for research on the immune response to SARS-CoV-2. The samples were drawn from the first 160 participants of the ongoing ImmuneRACE study and from some 1,300 subjects provided by 6 global collaborators. The paper as a whole reports these results and caveats: The amount of clinical and demographic metadata varied by source and participant and was provided uncurated.

One collaborating source in Seattle enrolled patients during active infection and followed them longitudinally through the course of disease. Whole blood was collected in K2EDTA tubes by collaborating institutions according to the institutions' own protocols. For TCRbeta analysis, collaborator samples were shipped as frozen whole blood, as isolated PBMCs, or as DNA extracted from either sample type. The germline V gene encodes CDR1 SGHKS and CDR2 YYEKEE (reference sequence). The CDR3 sequence holds 14 residues, the cysteine and phenylalanine included. The only DNA kept is the CDR3, 42 bases in frame from the first base. Trimming removed 4 bases from V and 0 bases from J, leaving 10 bases between the germline ends. TCRbeta CDR3 regions were amplified from genomic DNA by means of the immunoSEQ Assay, a bias-controlled multiplex PCR. Per the original workflow: Within the assay, amplification of reference gene primers was used to estimate how many nucleated cells each sample contained. Sequence reads were collapsed and filtered to measure the absolute abundance of every unique TCRbeta CDR3 rearrangement. For each sample, productive Simpson clonality was calculated as the square root of Simpson's diversity index over productive rearrangements. The clones in this table, taken by TCRdb from immuneACCESS, are in-frame only. Not every clone is retained; where verified, under half of the shortfall comes from an unresolved V gene, and the cause of the rest is unknown. D and trimming come from the DNA, and the V and J calls and clone size come from that table. This sample comprises roughly 190,000 clones, 85% to 95% of them detected only once. The ten largest account for about 0.76% of the sample.

This sequence uses TRBV5-5 and TRBJ2-5; confidence is insufficient to name the D gene. Sequenced material: peripheral blood. The receptor comes from a man aged 30-40 years with COVID-19, enrolled during active disease. The CDR3 sequence is CASSEEINQETQYF. The DNA reads as follows: TGTGCCAGCAGCGAAGAGATAAACCAAGAGACCCAGTACTTC.